This TCR beta chain was profiled in a study of shared clonotypes between healthy human individuals. Study-wide results and limits: The diversity represented, both genetic and in exposure history, was limited by few donors. Naive subsets usually exceeded memory subsets in estimated richness.

The germline V gene encodes CDR1 MNHEY and CDR2 SVGAGI. The CDR3 has 12 residues. Trimming removed 7 bases from V and 6 bases from J, with 13 bases in between. Details on this clone: Its cognate antigen is unknown.

Each subset's genomic DNA was split evenly across several immunoSEQ plates. Original processing methods: ImmunoSEQ yielded junction-only sequences lacking quality scores, so filtering differed. Some clones are missing from TCRdb's copy, which holds only in-frame ones; the method was immunoSEQ multiplex PCR. V and J calls plus clone size are reproduced from that table; the DNA served to infer D and trimming. Altogether millions of clones are present, more than 90% being singletons, with the ten largest covering roughly 0.15%. The V and J genes are TRBV6-5 and TRBJ2-7, with D possibly TRBD1 on 6 matching bases. The sequence was obtained from a young man in good health. The sequenced material came from naive CD4+ T cells sorted from blood. Subset denoted: CD45RA+ positively selected. CDR3 nucleotide sequence: TGTGCCAGCAACTCAGGGGCGGGCGAGCAGTACTTC. Its translation: CASNSGAGEQYF.